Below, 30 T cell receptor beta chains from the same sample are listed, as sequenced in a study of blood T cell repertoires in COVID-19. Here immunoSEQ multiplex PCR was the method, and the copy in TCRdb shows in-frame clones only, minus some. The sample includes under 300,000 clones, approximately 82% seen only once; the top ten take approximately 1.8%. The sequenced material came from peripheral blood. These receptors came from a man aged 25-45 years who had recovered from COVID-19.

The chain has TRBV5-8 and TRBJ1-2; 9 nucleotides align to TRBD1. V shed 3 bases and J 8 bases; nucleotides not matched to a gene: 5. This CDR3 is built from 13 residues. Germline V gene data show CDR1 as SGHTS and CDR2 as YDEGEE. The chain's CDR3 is CASSWGQGRGYTF. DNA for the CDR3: TGTGCCAGCAGCTGGGGACAGGGAAGGGGCTACACCTTC. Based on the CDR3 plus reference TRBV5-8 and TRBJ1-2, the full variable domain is EAGVTQSPTHLIKTRGQQATLRCSPISGHTSVYWYQQALGLGLQFLLWYDEGEERNRGNFPPRFSGRQFPNYSSELNVNALELEDSALYLCASSWGQGRGYTFGSGTRLTVV.

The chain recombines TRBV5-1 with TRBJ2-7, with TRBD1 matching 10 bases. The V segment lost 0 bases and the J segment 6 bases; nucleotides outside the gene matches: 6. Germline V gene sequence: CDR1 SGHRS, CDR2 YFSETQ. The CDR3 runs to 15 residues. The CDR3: CASSLGDRGWSEQYF. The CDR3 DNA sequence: TGCGCCAGCAGCTTGGGGGACAGGGGATGGAGCGAGCAGTACTTC.

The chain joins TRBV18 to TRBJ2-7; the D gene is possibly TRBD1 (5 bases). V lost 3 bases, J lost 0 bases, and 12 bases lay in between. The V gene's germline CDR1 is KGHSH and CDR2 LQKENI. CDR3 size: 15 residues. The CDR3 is CASSPADSYSYEQYF. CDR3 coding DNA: TGTGCCAGCTCACCTGCTGACAGTTACTCCTACGAGCAGTACTTC.

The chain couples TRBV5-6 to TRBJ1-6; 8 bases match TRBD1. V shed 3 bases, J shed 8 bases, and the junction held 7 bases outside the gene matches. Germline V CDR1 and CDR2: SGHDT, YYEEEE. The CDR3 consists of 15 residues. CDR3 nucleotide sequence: TGTGCCAGCAGCTGGGGGGAGGGACAGGATTCACCCCTCCACTTT. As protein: CASSWGEGQDSPLHF.

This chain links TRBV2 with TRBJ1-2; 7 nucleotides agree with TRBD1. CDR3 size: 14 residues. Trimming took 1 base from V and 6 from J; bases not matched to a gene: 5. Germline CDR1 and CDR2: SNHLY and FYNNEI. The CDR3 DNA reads TGTGCCAGCAGTGAAGTACAGGGGCTCGATGGCTACACCTTC. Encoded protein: CASSEVQGLDGYTF.

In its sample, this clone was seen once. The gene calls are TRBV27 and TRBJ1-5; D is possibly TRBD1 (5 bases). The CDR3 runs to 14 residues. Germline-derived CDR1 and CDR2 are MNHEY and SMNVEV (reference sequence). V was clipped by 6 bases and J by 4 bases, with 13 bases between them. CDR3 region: CASSPGTPNQPQHF. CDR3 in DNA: TGTGCCAGCAGCCCCGGGACTCCTAATCAGCCCCAGCATTTT.

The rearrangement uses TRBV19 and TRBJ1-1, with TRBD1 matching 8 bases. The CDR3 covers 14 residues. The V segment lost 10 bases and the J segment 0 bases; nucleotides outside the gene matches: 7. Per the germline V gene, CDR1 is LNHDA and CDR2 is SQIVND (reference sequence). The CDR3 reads CATINRGVNTEAFF. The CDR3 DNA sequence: TGTGCCACAATTAACAGGGGGGTGAACACTGAAGCTTTCTTT.

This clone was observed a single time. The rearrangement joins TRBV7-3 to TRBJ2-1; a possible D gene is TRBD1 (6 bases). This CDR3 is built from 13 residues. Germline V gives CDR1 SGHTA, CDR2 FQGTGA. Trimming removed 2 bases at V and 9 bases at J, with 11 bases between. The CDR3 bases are TGTGCCAGCAGCTTAGCCCAGGGGAGTGAGCAGTTCTTC. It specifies CASSLAQGSEQFF.

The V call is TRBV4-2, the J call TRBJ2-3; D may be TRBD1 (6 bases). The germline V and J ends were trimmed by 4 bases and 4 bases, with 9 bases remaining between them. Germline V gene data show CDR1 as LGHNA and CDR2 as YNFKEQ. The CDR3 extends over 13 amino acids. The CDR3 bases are TGTGCCAGCAGCCGGGGGCGGGCAGATACGCAGTATTTT. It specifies CASSRGRADTQYF.

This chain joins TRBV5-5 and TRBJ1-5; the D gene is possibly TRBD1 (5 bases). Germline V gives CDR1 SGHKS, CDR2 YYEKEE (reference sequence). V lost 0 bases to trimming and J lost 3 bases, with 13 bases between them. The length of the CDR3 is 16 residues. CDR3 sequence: CASSLGPQGPNQPQHF. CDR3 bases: TGTGCCAGCAGCTTGGGACCCCAGGGCCCCAATCAGCCCCAGCATTTT.

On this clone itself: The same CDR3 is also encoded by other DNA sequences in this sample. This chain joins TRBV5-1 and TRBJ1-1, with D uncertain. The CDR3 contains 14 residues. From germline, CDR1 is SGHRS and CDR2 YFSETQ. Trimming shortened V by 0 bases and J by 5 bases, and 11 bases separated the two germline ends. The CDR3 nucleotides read TGCGCCAGCAGCTTGGACGGGGTCCGGACTGAAGCTTTCTTT. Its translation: CASSLDGVRTEAFF. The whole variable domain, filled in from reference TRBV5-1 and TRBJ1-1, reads KAGVTQTPRYLIKTRGQQVTLSCSPISGHRSVSWYQQTPGQGLQFLFEYFSETQRNKGNFPGRFSGRQFSNSRSEMNVSTLELGDSALYLCASSLDGVRTEAFFGQGTRLTVV.

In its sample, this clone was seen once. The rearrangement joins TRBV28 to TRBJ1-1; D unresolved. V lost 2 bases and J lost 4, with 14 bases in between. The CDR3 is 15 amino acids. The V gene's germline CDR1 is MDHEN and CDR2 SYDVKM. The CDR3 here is CASSLGTARGTEAFF. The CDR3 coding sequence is TGTGCCAGCAGTTTAGGAACGGCTCGGGGCACTGAAGCTTTCTTT.

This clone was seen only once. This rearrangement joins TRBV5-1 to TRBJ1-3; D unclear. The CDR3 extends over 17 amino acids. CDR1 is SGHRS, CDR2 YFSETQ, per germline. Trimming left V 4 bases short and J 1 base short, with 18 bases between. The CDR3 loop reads CASSKEQSSVSGNTIYF. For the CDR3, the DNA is TGCGCCAGCAGCAAAGAACAGTCGTCGGTTTCTGGAAACACCATATATTTT.

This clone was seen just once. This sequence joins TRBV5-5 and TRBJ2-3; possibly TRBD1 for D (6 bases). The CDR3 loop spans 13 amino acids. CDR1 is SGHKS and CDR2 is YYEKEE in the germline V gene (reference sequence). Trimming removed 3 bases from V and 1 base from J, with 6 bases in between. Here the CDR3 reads CASSYRGTDTQYF. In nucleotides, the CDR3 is TGTGCCAGCAGCTACAGGGGCACAGATACGCAGTATTTT.

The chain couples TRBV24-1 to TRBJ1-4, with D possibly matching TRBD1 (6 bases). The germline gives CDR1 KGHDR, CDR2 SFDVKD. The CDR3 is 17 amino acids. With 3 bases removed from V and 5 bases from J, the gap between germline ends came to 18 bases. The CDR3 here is CATSDVGDGQGNEKLFF. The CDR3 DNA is TGTGCCACCAGTGATGTGGGGGATGGGCAGGGGAATGAAAAACTGTTTTTT.

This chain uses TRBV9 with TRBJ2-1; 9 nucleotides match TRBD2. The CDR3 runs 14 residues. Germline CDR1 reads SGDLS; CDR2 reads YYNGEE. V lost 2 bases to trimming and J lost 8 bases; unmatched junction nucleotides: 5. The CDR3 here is CASSVASGVYEQFF. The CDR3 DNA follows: TGTGCCAGCAGCGTCGCTAGCGGGGTCTATGAGCAGTTCTTC.

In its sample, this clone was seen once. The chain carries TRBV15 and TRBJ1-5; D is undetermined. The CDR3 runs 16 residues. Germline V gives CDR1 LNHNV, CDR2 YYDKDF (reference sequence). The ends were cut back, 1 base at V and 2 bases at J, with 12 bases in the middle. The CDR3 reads CATSRVLEVRNQPQHF. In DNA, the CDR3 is TGTGCCACCAGCAGAGTACTTGAGGTTCGCAATCAGCCCCAGCATTTT.

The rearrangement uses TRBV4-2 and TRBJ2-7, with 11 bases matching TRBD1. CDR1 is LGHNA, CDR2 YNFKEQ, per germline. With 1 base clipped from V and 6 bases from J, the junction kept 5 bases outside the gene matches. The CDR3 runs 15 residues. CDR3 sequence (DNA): TGTGCCAGCAGCCAAGGGACAGGGGGCGTCTCCGAGCAGTACGTC. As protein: CASSQGTGGVSEQYV.

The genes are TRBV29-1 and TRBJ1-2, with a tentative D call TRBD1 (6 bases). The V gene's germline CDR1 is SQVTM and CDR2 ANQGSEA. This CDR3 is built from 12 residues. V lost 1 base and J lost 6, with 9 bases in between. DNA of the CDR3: TGCAGCGTTGAAGTTCAGGGGAATGGCTACACCTTC. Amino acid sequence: CSVEVQGNGYTF.

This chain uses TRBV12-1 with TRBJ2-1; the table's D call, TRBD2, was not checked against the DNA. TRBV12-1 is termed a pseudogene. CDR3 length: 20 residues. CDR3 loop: CASSFVEKAGARCPLNEQFF. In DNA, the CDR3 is TGTGCCAGCAGCTTTGTGGAGAAAGCGGGGGCCCGCTGCCCACTCAATGAGCAGTTCTTC.

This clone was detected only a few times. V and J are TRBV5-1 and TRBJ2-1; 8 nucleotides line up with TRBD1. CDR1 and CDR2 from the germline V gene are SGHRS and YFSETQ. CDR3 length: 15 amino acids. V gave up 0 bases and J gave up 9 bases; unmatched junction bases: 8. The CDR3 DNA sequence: TGCGCCAGCAGCTTGGAGGCAGGGGGCCTTGGTGAGCAGTTCTTC. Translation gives CASSLEAGGLGEQFF. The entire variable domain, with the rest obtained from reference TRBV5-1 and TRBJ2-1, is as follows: KAGVTQTPRYLIKTRGQQVTLSCSPISGHRSVSWYQQTPGQGLQFLFEYFSETQRNKGNFPGRFSGRQFSNSRSEMNVSTLELGDSALYLCASSLEAGGLGEQFFGPGTRLTVL.

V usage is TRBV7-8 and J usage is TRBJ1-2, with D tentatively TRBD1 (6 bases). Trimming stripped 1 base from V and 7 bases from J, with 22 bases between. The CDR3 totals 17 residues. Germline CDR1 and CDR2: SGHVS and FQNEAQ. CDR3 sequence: CASSLDDWGLKVGGYTF. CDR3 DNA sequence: TGTGCCAGCAGCTTAGACGACTGGGGGCTGAAGGTCGGTGGCTACACCTTC.

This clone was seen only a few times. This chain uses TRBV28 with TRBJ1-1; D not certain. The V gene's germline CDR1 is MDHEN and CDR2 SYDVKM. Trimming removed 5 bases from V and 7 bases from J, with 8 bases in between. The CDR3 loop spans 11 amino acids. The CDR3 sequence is CASSHVGEAFF. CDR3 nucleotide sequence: TGTGCCAGCAGTCATGTCGGTGAAGCTTTCTTT.

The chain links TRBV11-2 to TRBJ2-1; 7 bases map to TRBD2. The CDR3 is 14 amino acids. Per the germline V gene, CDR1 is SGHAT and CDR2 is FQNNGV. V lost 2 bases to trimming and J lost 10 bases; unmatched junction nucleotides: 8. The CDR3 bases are TGTGCCAGCAGCTTAATATCCGGCGGGGGAGAGCAGTTCTTC. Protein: CASSLISGGGEQFF.

Here the CDR3 DNA reads TGCAGCGTTGAAGCACGGCAAGAGACCCAGTACTTC. This sequence encodes CSVEARQETQYF. This chain connects TRBV29-1 to TRBJ2-5; no clear D gene. Germline CDR1 reads SQVTM; CDR2 reads ANQGSEA. Trimming took 1 base from V and 2 from J, leaving 5 bases between them. The CDR3 consists of 12 residues.

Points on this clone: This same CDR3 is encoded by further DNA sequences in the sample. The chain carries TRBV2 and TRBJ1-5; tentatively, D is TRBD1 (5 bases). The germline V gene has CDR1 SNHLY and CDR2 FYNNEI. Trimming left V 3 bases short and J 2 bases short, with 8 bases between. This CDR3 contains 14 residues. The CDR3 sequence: CASSDRVGNQPQHF. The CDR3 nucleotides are TGTGCCAGCAGTGACAGGGTTGGCAATCAGCCCCAGCATTTT.

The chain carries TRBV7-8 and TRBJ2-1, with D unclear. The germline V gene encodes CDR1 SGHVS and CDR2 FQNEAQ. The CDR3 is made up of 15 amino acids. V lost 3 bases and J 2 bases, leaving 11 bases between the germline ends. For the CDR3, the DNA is TGTGCCAGCAGCTTCGTCCGCGGCCCCTACAATGAGCAGTTCTTC. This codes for CASSFVRGPYNEQFF.

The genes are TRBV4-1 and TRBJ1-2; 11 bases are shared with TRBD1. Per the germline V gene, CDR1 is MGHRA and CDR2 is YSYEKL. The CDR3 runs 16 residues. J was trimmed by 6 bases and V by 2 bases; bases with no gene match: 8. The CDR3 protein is CASSQLRDRGLDGYTF. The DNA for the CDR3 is TGCGCCAGCAGCCAACTCCGGGACAGGGGGTTAGATGGCTACACCTTC.

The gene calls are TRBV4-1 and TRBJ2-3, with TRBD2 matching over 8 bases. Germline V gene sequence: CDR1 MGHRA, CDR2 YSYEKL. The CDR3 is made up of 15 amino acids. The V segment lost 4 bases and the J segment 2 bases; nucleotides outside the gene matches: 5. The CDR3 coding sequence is TGCGCCAGCAGCCCCGGACTAGCTTCCACAGATACGCAGTATTTT. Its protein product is CASSPGLASTDTQYF.

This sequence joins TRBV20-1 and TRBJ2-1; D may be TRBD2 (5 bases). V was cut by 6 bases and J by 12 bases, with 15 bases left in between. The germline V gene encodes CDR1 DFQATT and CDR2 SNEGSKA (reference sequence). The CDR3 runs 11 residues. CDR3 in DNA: TGCAGTGCCTCCGTAGAGGGCAGGCAGTTCTTC. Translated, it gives CSASVEGRQFF.